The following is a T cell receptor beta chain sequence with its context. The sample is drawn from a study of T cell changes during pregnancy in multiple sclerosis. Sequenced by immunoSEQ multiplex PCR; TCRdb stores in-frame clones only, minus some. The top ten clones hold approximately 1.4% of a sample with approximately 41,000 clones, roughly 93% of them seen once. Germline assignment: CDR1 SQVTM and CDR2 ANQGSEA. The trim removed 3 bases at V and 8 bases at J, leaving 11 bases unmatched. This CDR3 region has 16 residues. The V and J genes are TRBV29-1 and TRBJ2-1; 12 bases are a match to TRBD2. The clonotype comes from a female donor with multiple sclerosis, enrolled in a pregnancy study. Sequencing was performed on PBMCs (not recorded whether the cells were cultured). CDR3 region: CSVDDGLAGLIDEQFF. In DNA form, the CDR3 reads TGCAGCGTTGATGACGGACTAGCGGGATTAATCGATGAGCAGTTCTTC.